The entry below describes one TCR beta chain. The germline gene is not matched at one end of the junction; a read error may be the cause. The data were produced by immunoSEQ multiplex PCR, yet TCRdb's version contains in-frame clones alone and is incomplete. The sample records 40,000 to 60,000 clones, about 93% being singletons. This CDR3 comprises 14 residues. Germline CDR1 and CDR2: SSHAT and FNYEAQ (reference sequence). These data originate in a study of T cell changes during pregnancy in multiple sclerosis. The chain links TRBV7-7 to TRBJ2-5, with 9 bases matching TRBD1. The sequence was obtained from a female donor with multiple sclerosis, enrolled in a pregnancy study. Material: CD4+ T cells from peripheral blood mononuclear cells, obtained in the third trimester of pregnancy. CDR3 sequence reads: CASSRTGVLETQYF. The CDR3, as DNA: TGTGCTAGCAGTCGGACAGGGGTATTAGAGACCCAGTACTTC.